This T cell receptor beta chain derives from a study of T cells in Graves' hyperthyroidism and ophthalmopathy. Overall study context: Staff took peripheral blood when the initial diagnosis was made, before any treatment began.

This clonotype was seen more than once but under ten times. Unmatched junction bases numbered 5, after V lost 3 bases and J lost 3 bases. Looked up from germline, CDR1 is SGHTA and CDR2 is FQGTGA. This CDR3 region has 16 residues. It was RNA transcripts that yielded the amplified TCR beta CDR3 regions. HTBI primers were employed in a first-round RT-PCR of the TCR CDR3. TCRdb analysed the multiplex PCR reads with MiXCR anew, one entry per CDR3 protein. The profile covers 550,000 to 800,000 distinct CDR3 sequences, with roughly 17% appearing a single time and roughly a sixth taken by the ten largest. Graves' hyperthyroidism qualified as stable when ophthalmopathy did not progress within 18 months. Diagnoses rested on clinical symptoms, serum thyroxine and TRAb, thyroid ultrasound and orbital computed tomography.

The sequence was collected from a man aged 45-65 years with Graves' hyperthyroidism. Sequenced sample: blood. The gene calls are TRBV7-3 and TRBJ2-2, with 9 bases aligning to TRBD2. The CDR3 reads CASSFGLARDTGELFF. The DNA of the CDR3 is TGTGCCAGCAGCTTCGGACTAGCGCGAGACACCGGGGAGCTGTTTTTT. Combining the CDR3 with reference TRBV7-3 and TRBJ2-2 gives the whole variable domain GAGVSQTPSNKVTEKGKYVELRCDPISGHTALYWYRQSLGQGPEFLIYFQGTGAADDSGLPNDRFFAVRPEGSVSTLKIQRTERGDSAVYLCASSFGLARDTGELFFGEGSRLTVL.